This T cell receptor (beta chain) was recovered during a study of blood T cells in healthy people across ages (dated by TCRdb to between 2014 and 2017). In the study overall: In model experiments, template switching captured about one uniquely barcoded TCR beta cDNA molecule for every two T cells. Donors were grouped into four age groups: young (average approximately 16 years), middle-aged (about 40), aged (roughly 62) and long-lived (around 80). Using deep sequencing normalized with unique cDNA molecular identifiers, the study measured how TCR beta repertoire diversity changes with age. Donors of different ages were randomly distributed across sequencing lanes to avoid experimental bias. Using the same blood draw, the study looked at two additional independent replicas of 1 million unique cDNA reads for two donors, one aged 18 to 30 and the other aged 80 or older. Summary of the overall study and its limitations: The long-lived group showed more naive CD4+ T cells, fewer expanded clones and increased TCR diversity than the aged group, suggesting age selection. Because the CMV infection status of the donors was unknown, age-related changes in expanded clonotypes may potentially have been confounded. Observed TCR beta diversity per million T cells fell roughly linearly with age, and a significant reduction was already apparent by age roughly 40. The percentage of naive T cells measured by flow cytometry correlated strongly with observed TCR beta diversity. Estimates of total diversity based on one million sequenced T cells were regarded as lower bounds and as underestimates. Because profiling used bulk unsorted PBMCs, naive and antigen-experienced compartments could not be compared conclusively.

The CDR3 covers 16 residues, taking in both the cysteine and the phenylalanine. Only the CDR3 region is kept as DNA, spanning 48 bases read in frame from base 1. The germline V gene gives CDR1 as SGHDT and CDR2 as YYEEEE. Donors were roughly 40 systemically healthy Caucasian individuals from Russia aged about 6 to 100 years. Each donor gave about 9.7 milliliters of peripheral blood, drawn into EDTA-treated Vacutainer tubes. Ficoll-Paque density-gradient centrifugation was used to isolate PBMCs, with at least 7 million per sample. Total RNA, at least 5 micrograms per sample, was extracted from PBMCs with Trizol reagent. For every donor, an aliquot of PBMCs went through flow cytometry to measure the percentages of naive CD45RAhigh/CD27high T cells. To note about this clonotype: Its antigen is currently not known. No base quality values were provided; no much bigger clone lies one nucleotide off.

Library preparation employed 5' RACE. Data came from an Illumina HiSeq 2500. A second roughly 6 to 11 cycle PCR used a sample-barcoded 5' primer and a J-beta primer mix. Each TCR beta cDNA molecule received a unique molecular identifier from a template-switch 5' adaptor carrying 12 random nucleotides. Each sample yielded at least 2.5 million CDR3-containing paired-end reads. First-strand cDNA was synthesized from all RNA with the Mint cDNA synthesis kit, primed by a TRBC-specific oligonucleotide. After uracil-DNA glycosylase treatment, a first 18-cycle PCR used universal primers M1SS and BC2_uni_R on all cDNA. Regarding the original processing steps: For normalization, 1 million high-quality reads, each with a distinct molecular identifier, were randomly selected from each sample. Instead of being binned into consensus sequences, reads that shared molecular identifiers were thrown out. CDR3 identification, clonotype clustering and error correction used MiTCR with a Q25 quality threshold and the strictest error-elimination algorithm. A nonparametric unseen species model using Euler transformation provided a lower-bound estimate of total TCR beta diversity. Using fastp trimming at Q25 and MiXCR clonotype assembly, TCRdb reanalyzed the public sequencing data and kept in-frame beta chains. Entries are consolidated by CDR3 protein sequence, retaining the most common genes and DNA. V and J calls and clone size were set by TCRdb, not the authors. This sample has around 710,000 distinct CDR3 sequences in its table, and about 42% of those were observed once. Around 20% of the sample goes to the ten largest clones.

This receptor chain uses TRBV5-6 and TRBJ2-4; a stretch of 7 junction bases matches TRBD1. The J call may not be correct, given that the DNA end is closer to TRBJ2-7. This receptor was taken from a woman aged 55-69 years in good health. Sequencing was carried out using blood. The CDR3 reads CASSLLRQGWIYEQYF. The DNA is TGTGCCAGCAGCTTACTTAGACAGGGTTGGATTTACGAGCAGTACTTC.